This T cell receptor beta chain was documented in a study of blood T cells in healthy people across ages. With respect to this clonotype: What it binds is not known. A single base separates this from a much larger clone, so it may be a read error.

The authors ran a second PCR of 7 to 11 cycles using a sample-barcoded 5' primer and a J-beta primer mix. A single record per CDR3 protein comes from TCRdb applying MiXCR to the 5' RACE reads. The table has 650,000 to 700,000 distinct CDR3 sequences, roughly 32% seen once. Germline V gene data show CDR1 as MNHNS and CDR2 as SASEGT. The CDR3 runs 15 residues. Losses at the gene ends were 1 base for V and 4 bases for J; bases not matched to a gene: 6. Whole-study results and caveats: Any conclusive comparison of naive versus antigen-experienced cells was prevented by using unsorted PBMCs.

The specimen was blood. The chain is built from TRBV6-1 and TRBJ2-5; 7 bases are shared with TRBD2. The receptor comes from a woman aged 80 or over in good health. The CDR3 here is CASSEGGGRGETQYF. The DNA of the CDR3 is TGTGCCAGCAGTGAAGGGGGGGGACGTGGAGAGACCCAGTACTTC.